These 13 T cell receptor beta chains were all obtained from the same sample, sequenced in a study of cytotoxic CD8 clonotypes in ibrutinib-treated CLL (dated by TCRdb to the early 2020s). Receptor amplification or capture employed the immunoSEQ multiplex PCR assay. TCRdb re-hosts the immuneACCESS table, in-frame sequences only. Its copies lack some clones; in the studies checked, an unresolved V gene accounts for under half of them, and the cause for the rest is not known. For this sample there are around 140,000 clones; approximately 85% appear just once. Clones ranked in the top ten supply about 1.9% of the sample. This specimen's time point label, per the study, means: approximately 25 months on ibrutinib. Material: PBMCs, obtained after 24 months of ibrutinib treatment. These receptors were obtained from a human donor with chronic lymphocytic leukemia.

The chain employs TRBV5-1 and TRBJ1-1; no clear D. V was clipped by 2 bases and J by 8 bases, with 13 bases between them. In germline, CDR1 is SGHRS, CDR2 YFSETQ. The CDR3 runs to 13 residues. CDR3 sequence reads: CASSLQTSGEAFF. CDR3 bases: TGCGCCAGCAGCTTACAGACCTCCGGGGAAGCTTTCTTT.

The chain is built from TRBV5-1 and TRBJ1-1, with D unclear. The CDR3 has 13 residues. The V gene's germline CDR1 is SGHRS and CDR2 YFSETQ. The V end was cut by 0 bases, the J end by 1 base, with 4 bases between. CDR3 protein: CASSLDRNTEAFF. The CDR3 region has the DNA TGCGCCAGCAGCTTGGACAGGAACACTGAAGCTTTCTTT.

The chain recombines TRBV13 with TRBJ1-1; 7 bases agree with TRBD1. The germline CDR1 and CDR2 sequences are PRHDT and FYEKMQ (reference sequence). The CDR3 sequence is 12 residues long. V gave up 10 bases and J gave up 5 bases; unmatched junction bases: 7. The CDR3 bases are TGTGCCATCATACAGGGGAAAACTGAAGCTTTCTTT. Translation: CAIIQGKTEAFF.

The chain couples TRBV19 to TRBJ1-5, with D hard to call. From germline, CDR1 is LNHDA and CDR2 SQIVND (reference sequence). V gave up 3 bases and J gave up 5 bases, with 11 bases separating them. The CDR3 has 14 amino acids. The CDR3 sequence is CASSMTADYQPQHF. CDR3 sequence (DNA): TGTGCCAGTAGTATGACGGCTGACTATCAGCCCCAGCATTTT.

This rearrangement joins TRBV18 to TRBJ1-1; D not certain. This CDR3 spans 12 amino acids. CDR1 and CDR2 from the germline V gene are KGHSH and LQKENI. V lost 5 bases, J lost 0 bases, and 4 bases lay in between. The CDR3 loop is CASSDVNTEAFF. CDR3 coding DNA: TGTGCCAGCTCAGATGTGAACACTGAAGCTTTCTTT.

In this sample, this clone turned up a few times. The chain is built from TRBV7-2 and TRBJ1-3, with TRBD1 matching over 7 bases. Germline lookup yields CDR1 SGHTA and CDR2 FQGNSA. Trimming at V came to 5 bases and at J to 4 bases, leaving 14 bases not matched to a gene. The CDR3 covers 17 residues. The CDR3 bases are TGTGCCAGCAGCCGCCTGGCAGGGGGAACTCTGGGAAACACCATATATTTT. It codes for CASSRLAGGTLGNTIYF.

Worth noting for this clone: Distinct nucleotide sequences in the sample also encode this CDR3. The chain has TRBV28 and TRBJ1-5; D call uncertain. The CDR3 sequence is 12 residues long. V was trimmed by 2 bases and J by 7 bases, leaving 6 bases between them. CDR1 MDHEN and CDR2 SYDVKM come from the germline V gene. The CDR3 region is CASSLLNQPQHF. CDR3 DNA: TGTGCCAGCAGTTTACTAAACCAGCCCCAGCATTTT.

This clone showed up just a few times. The genes are TRBV6-6 and TRBJ1-5; D remains ambiguous. Germline V lookup: CDR1 MNHNY, CDR2 SVGAGI (reference sequence). Trimming took 8 bases from V and 1 from J, leaving 3 bases between them. This CDR3 comprises 11 residues. The CDR3 loop reads CASRSNQPQHF. CDR3 in DNA: TGTGCCAGCCGCAGCAATCAGCCCCAGCATTTT.

The chain is built from TRBV15 and TRBJ1-5; no firm D call. The CDR3 sequence is 15 residues long. V was shortened by 2 bases and J by 2 bases, with 10 bases between the two germline ends. Germline V gene lookup returns CDR1 LNHNV and CDR2 YYDKDF (reference sequence). CDR3 sequence reads: CATSRIHGGNQPQHF. The DNA for the CDR3 is TGTGCCACCAGCAGAATTCACGGGGGCAATCAGCCCCAGCATTTT.

V is TRBV19 and J is TRBJ2-2; 11 nucleotides match TRBD2. V trimming: 3 bases; J trimming: 1 base; junction bases outside the gene matches: 4. CDR3 length: 17 residues. The germline V gene encodes CDR1 LNHDA and CDR2 SQIVND (reference sequence). CDR3 in DNA: TGTGCCAGTAGTATCTTAGCGGGAGGGATGAACACCGGGGAGCTGTTTTTT. Translated, it gives CASSILAGGMNTGELFF.

The V call is TRBV11-2, the J call TRBJ2-3; D is unresolved. Germline V gene sequence: CDR1 SGHAT, CDR2 FQNNGV. CDR3 length: 15 residues. The V gene lost 6 bases and the J gene lost 2 bases, with 15 bases spanning the gap. This CDR3 is CASSPMVLITDTQYF. The CDR3 DNA reads TGTGCCAGCAGTCCTATGGTCCTCATCACAGATACGCAGTATTTT.

This clone has only a few counts. V usage is TRBV28 and J usage is TRBJ2-5; the D is unclear. CDR1 MDHEN and CDR2 SYDVKM come from the germline V gene. There are 13 residues in the CDR3. V dropped 3 bases and J dropped 5 bases, with 10 bases sitting between them. The CDR3 loop is CASSLRFIETQYF. CDR3 nucleotides: TGTGCCAGCAGTTTGCGGTTTATCGAGACCCAGTACTTC. Drawing the rest from reference TRBV28 and TRBJ2-5, the complete variable domain is DVKVTQSSRYLVKRTGEKVFLECVQDMDHENMFWYRQDPGLGLRLIYFSYDVKMKEKGDIPEGYSVSREKKERFSLILESASTNQTSMYLCASSLRFIETQYFGPGTRLLVL.

The chain joins TRBV19 to TRBJ2-3; D is undetermined. The V end lost 0 bases, the J end lost 4 bases, and 17 bases lay between the germline ends. Germline CDR1 is LNHDA and CDR2 is SQIVND (reference sequence). The CDR3 has 17 residues. CDR3 nucleotides: TGTGCCAGTAGTATAGATCGCGACGCCACACGGCCAGATACGCAGTATTTT. Translated: CASSIDRDATRPDTQYF. Together with reference TRBV19 and TRBJ2-3, the CDR3 gives the full variable domain: DGGITQSPKYLFRKEGQNVTLSCEQNLNHDAMYWYRQDPGQGLRLIYYSQIVNDFQKGDIAEGYSVSREKKESFPLTVTSAQKNPTAFYLCASSIDRDATRPDTQYFGPGTRLTVL.